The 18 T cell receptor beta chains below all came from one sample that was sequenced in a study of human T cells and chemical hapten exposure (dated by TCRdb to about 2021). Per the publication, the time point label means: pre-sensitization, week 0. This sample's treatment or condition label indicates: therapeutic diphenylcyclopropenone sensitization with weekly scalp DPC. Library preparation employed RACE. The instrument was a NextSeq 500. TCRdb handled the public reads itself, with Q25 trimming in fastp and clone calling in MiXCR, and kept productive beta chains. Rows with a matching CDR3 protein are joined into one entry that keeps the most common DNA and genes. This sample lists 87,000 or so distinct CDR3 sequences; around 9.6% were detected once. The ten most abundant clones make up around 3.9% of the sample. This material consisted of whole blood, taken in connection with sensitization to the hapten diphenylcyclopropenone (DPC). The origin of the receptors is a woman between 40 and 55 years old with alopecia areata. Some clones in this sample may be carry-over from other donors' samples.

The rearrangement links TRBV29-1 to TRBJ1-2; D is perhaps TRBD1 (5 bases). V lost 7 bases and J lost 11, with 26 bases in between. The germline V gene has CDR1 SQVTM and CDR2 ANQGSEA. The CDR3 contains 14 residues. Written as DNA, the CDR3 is TGCAGCGCTATCTCCCGGGACGGGAAAAAAGGGTACACCTTC. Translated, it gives CSAISRDGKKGYTF.

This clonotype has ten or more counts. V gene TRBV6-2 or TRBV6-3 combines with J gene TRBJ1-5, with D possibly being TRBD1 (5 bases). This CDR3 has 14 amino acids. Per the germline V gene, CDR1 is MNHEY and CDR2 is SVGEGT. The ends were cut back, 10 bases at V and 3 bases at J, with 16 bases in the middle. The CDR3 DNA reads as TGTGCCACCCGACAGTCCGGCTCCAATCAGCCCCAGCATTTT. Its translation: CATRQSGSNQPQHF.

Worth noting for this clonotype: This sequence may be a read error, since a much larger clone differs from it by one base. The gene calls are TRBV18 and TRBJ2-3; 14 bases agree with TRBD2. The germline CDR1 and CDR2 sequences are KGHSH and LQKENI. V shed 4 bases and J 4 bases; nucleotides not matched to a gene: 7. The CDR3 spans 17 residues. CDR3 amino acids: CASSLGLAGGRADTQYF. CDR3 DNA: TGTGCCAGCTCACTCGGACTAGCGGGGGGCCGGGCAGATACGCAGTATTTT.

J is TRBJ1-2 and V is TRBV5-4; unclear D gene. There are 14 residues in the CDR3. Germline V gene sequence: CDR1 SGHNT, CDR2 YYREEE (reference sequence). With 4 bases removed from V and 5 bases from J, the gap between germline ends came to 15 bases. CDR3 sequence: CASSAEQRRYGYTF. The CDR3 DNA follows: TGTGCCAGCAGCGCAGAGCAACGGAGATATGGCTACACCTTC.

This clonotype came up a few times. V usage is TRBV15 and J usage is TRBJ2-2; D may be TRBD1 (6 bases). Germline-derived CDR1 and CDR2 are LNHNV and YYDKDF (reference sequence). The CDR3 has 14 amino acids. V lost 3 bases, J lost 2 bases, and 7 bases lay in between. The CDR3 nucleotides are TGTGCCACCAGCAGGGGACAAAACACCGGGGAGCTGTTTTTT. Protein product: CATSRGQNTGELFF.

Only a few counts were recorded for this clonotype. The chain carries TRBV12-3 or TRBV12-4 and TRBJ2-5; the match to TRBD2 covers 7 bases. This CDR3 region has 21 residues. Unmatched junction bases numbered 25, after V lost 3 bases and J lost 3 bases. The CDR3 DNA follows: TGTGCCAGCAGTTTGTCTACTGGGGGGGGATACCGAGGGAAAAAGAAAGAGACCCAGTACTTC. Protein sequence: CASSLSTGGGYRGKKKETQYF.

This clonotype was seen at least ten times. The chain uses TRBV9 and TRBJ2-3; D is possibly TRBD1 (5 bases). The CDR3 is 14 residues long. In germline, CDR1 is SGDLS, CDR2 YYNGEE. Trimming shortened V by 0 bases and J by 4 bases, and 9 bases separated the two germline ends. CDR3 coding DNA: TGTGCCAGCAGCGTAGGGGGCCCCGCAGATACGCAGTATTTT. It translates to CASSVGGPADTQYF.

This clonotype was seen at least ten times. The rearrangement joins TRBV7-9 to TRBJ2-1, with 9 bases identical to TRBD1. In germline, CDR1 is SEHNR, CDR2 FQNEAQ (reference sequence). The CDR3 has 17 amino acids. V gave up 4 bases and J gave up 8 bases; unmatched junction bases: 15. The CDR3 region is CASSSTLGQGNVHEQFF. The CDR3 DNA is TGTGCCAGCAGCTCCACTTTAGGACAGGGGAACGTCCATGAGCAGTTCTTC. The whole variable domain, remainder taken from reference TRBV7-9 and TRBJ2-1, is DTGVSQNPRHKITKRGQNVTFRCDPISEHNRLYWYRQTLGQGPEFLTYFQNEAQLEKSRLLSDRFSAERPKGSFSTLEIQRTEQGDSAMYLCASSSTLGQGNVHEQFFGPGTRLTVL.

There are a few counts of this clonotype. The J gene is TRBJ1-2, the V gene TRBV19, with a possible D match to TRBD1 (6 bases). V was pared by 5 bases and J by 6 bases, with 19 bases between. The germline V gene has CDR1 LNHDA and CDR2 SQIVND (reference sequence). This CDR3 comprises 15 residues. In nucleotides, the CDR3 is TGTGCCAGTAGTTCGGACAGTCGGGTGGTGGATGGCTACACCTTC. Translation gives CASSSDSRVVDGYTF.

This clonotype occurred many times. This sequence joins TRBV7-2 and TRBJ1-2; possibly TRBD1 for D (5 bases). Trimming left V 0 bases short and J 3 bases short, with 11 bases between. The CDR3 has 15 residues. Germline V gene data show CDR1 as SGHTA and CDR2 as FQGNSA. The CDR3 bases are TGTGCCAGCAGCTTAGCGGGGGGAAGTGACTATGGCTACACCTTC. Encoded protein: CASSLAGGSDYGYTF. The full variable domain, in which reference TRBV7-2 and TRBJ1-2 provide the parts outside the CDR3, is GAGVSQSPSNKVTEKGKDVELRCDPISGHTALYWYRQSLGQGLEFLIYFQGNSAPDKSGLPSDRFSAERTGGSVSTLTIQRTQQEDSAVYLCASSLAGGSDYGYTFGSGTRLTVV.

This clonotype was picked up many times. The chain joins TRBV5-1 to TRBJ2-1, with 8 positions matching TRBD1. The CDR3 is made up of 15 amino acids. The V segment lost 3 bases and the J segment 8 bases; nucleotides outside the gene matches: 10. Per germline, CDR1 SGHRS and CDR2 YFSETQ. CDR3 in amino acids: CASSSGQGWYHEQFF. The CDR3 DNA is TGCGCCAGCAGCTCCGGACAGGGTTGGTACCATGAGCAGTTCTTC.

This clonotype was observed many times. The CDR3 sequence: CASTRDSTDTQYF. CDR3 bases: TGCGCCAGCACGAGGGACAGCACAGATACGCAGTATTTT. J is TRBJ2-3 and V is TRBV5-1, with D perhaps matching TRBD1 or TRBD2 (5 bases each). The CDR3 is 13 amino acids. Germline loops: CDR1 SGHRS, CDR2 YFSETQ. Trimming shortened V by 6 bases and J by 0 bases, and 8 bases separated the two germline ends.

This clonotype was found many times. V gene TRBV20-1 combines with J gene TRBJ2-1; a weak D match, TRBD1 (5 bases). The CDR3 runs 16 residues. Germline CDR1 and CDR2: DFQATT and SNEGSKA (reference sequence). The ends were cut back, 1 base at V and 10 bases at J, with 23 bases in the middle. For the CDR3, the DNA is TGCAGTGCTAGAGGGCCCACGGCGCGGCCAGGGCAGGAGCAGTTCTTC. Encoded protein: CSARGPTARPGQEQFF.

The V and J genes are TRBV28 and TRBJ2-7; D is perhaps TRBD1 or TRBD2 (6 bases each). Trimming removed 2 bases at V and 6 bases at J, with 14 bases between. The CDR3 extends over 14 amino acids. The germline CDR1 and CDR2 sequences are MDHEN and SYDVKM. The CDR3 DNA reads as TGTGCCAGCAGTTTAAGGGGGGCCGGAGTCGAGCAGTACTTC. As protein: CASSLRGAGVEQYF.

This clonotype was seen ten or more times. The CDR3 nucleotides are TGTGCCAGCAGAACCGGGACTAGCGGGGAAAATGGGCAGTACTTC. Its translation: CASRTGTSGENGQYF. The gene calls are TRBV27 and TRBJ2-7; 13 bases fit TRBD2. The V and J ends lost 6 bases and 9 bases, in that order; junction bases with no gene match: 11. The germline V gene has CDR1 MNHEY and CDR2 SMNVEV (reference sequence). The CDR3 is 15 amino acids.

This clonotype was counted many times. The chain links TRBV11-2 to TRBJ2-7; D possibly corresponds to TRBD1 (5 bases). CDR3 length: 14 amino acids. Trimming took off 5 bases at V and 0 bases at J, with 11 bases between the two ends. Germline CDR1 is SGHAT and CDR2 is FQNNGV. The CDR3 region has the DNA TGTGCCAGCAGCCCTACAGGTTTCTCCTACGAGCAGTACTTC. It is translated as CASSPTGFSYEQYF.

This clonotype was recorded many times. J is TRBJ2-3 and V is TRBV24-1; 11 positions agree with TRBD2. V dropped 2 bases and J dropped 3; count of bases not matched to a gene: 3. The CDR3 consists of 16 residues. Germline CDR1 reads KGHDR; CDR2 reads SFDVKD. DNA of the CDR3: TGTGCCACCAGTGATTACGGACTAGCGGGTACAGATACGCAGTATTTT. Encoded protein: CATSDYGLAGTDTQYF.

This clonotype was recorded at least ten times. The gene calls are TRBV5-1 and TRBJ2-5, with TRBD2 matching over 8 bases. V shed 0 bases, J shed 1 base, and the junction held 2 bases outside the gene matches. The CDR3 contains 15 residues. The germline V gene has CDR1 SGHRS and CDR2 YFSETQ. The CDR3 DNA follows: TGCGCCAGCAGCTTGGCCCTAGCGGGCCAAGAGACCCAGTACTTC. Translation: CASSLALAGQETQYF.